Following are 18 T cell receptor beta chains from one sample sequenced in a study of CD8+ T cells in alopecia areata. Extracted from the samples, RNA was reverse transcribed into cDNA to serve as the sequencing template. The protocol was immunoSEQ multiplex PCR, while the TCRdb copy is restricted to in-frame clones and leaves out a portion. The sample includes about 150,000 clones, roughly 44% of them seen just once. Material: CD4+ T cells sorted from blood. These receptors were taken from a human donor with alopecia areata.

The CDR3 DNA sequence: TGTGCCAGCAGTTCCCATATCTTGGGCGAGCAGTACTTC. Protein product: CASSSHILGEQYF. The chain uses TRBV27 and TRBJ2-7; D gene ambiguous. CDR3 length: 13 amino acids. Trimming pared 4 bases from V and 6 bases from J, leaving 13 bases between. In germline, CDR1 is MNHEY, CDR2 SMNVEV (reference sequence).

This clone was seen once. The chain links TRBV13 to TRBJ2-7; TRBD1 might be the D (6 bases). Germline V gene sequence: CDR1 PRHDT, CDR2 FYEKMQ (reference sequence). This CDR3 spans 12 amino acids. Trimming left V 5 bases short and J 4 bases short, with 9 bases between. CDR3 in amino acids: CASSADRYEQYF. The CDR3 coding sequence is TGTGCCAGCAGCGCCGACAGGTACGAGCAGTACTTC.

This chain joins TRBV5-1 and TRBJ2-7, with D possibly matching TRBD1 (5 bases). V dropped 1 base and J dropped 2 bases, with 13 bases sitting between them. This CDR3 contains 15 residues. In germline, CDR1 is SGHRS, CDR2 YFSETQ. DNA for the CDR3: TGCGCCAGCAGCTTGATAAGGACAATCGCCTACGAGCAGTACTTC. This codes for CASSLIRTIAYEQYF.

This clone showed up just once. The sample contains more than one DNA sequence encoding this CDR3. This chain links TRBV11-2 with TRBJ2-5; no firm D call. The CDR3 length is 11 residues. Deletions cut 3 bases from V and 4 bases from J, with 3 bases between. Germline-derived CDR1 and CDR2 are SGHAT and FQNNGV. The CDR3 sequence: CASSLGETQYF. In DNA, the CDR3 is TGTGCCAGCAGCTTGGGAGAGACCCAGTACTTC.

The rearrangement links TRBV2 to TRBJ2-3; no reliable D call. V dropped 6 bases and J dropped 5 bases, with 9 bases sitting between them. Germline CDR1 SNHLY, CDR2 FYNNEI. This CDR3 contains 12 residues. The CDR3 coding sequence is TGTGCCAGCAGGCGGCAGTTAGATACGCAGTATTTT. It is translated as CASRRQLDTQYF.

This clone appeared a few times. This chain connects TRBV7-9 to TRBJ2-5; either TRBD1 or TRBD2 may fit D (5 bases each). This CDR3 contains 13 residues. CDR1 and CDR2 (germline): SEHNR, FQNEAQ (reference sequence). The V end was cut by 2 bases, the J end by 2 bases, with 6 bases between. The CDR3 nucleotides read TGTGCCAGCAGCTTATGGGGGCAAGAGACCCAGTACTTC. Protein product: CASSLWGQETQYF.

This clone was detected only a few times. CDR3: CASTKAKETQYF. In nucleotides, the CDR3 is TGTGCCAGCACCAAGGCGAAAGAGACCCAGTACTTC. This chain links TRBV2 with TRBJ2-5, with unresolved D. The CDR3 is made up of 12 amino acids. The V and J ends lost 7 bases and 3 bases respectively, with 9 bases between them. CDR1 and CDR2 (germline): SNHLY, FYNNEI. The whole variable domain, remainder taken from reference TRBV2 and TRBJ2-5, is EPEVTQTPSHQVTQMGQEVILRCVPISNHLYFYWYRQILGQKVEFLVSFYNNEISEKSEIFDDQFSVERPDGSNFTLKIRSTKLEDSAMYFCASTKAKETQYFGPGTRLLVL.

This clone was observed a few times. The chain uses TRBV4-1 and TRBJ2-5; D gene ambiguous. This CDR3 comprises 13 residues. Germline CDR1 is MGHRA and CDR2 is YSYEKL. V was cut by 2 bases and J by 4 bases, with 8 bases left in between. CDR3: CASSQREGETQYF. CDR3 sequence (DNA): TGCGCCAGCAGCCAAAGGGAAGGAGAGACCCAGTACTTC.

This rearrangement joins TRBV5-1 to TRBJ2-7, with 11 bases matching TRBD2. V was pared by 4 bases and J by 5 bases, with 17 bases of the junction left unmatched. Looked up from germline, CDR1 is SGHRS and CDR2 is YFSETQ. The CDR3 is made up of 18 amino acids. CDR3 residues: CASSPGLAGFSDVDEQYF. Written as DNA, the CDR3 is TGCGCCAGCAGCCCCGGACTAGCGGGTTTTAGTGACGTGGACGAGCAGTACTTC.

This clone was detected only a few times. This chain connects TRBV28 to TRBJ2-1; 14 positions match TRBD2. Trimming cost V 3 bases and J 9 bases; bases outside gene matches: 4. Germline V gene lookup returns CDR1 MDHEN and CDR2 SYDVKM. This CDR3 has 15 amino acids. CDR3 DNA sequence: TGTGCCAGCAGTTTGGGACTAGCGGGAGTTAGTGAGCAGTTCTTC. Translating gives CASSLGLAGVSEQFF. Full variable domain (outside the CDR3, taken from reference TRBV28 and TRBJ2-1): DVKVTQSSRYLVKRTGEKVFLECVQDMDHENMFWYRQDPGLGLRLIYFSYDVKMKEKGDIPEGYSVSREKKERFSLILESASTNQTSMYLCASSLGLAGVSEQFFGPGTRLTVL.

This clone was counted between two and nine times. The V gene is TRBV29-1, the J gene TRBJ1-1; 7 bases are a match to TRBD1. CDR1 SQVTM and CDR2 ANQGSEA come from the germline V gene. The ends lost 7 bases at V and 3 bases at J; junction bases unmatched: 8. The CDR3 is 13 residues long. The DNA for the CDR3 is TGCAGCGCCCAGACAGGGCGGGACACTGAAGCTTTCTTT. Its protein product is CSAQTGRDTEAFF.

V is TRBV6-5 and J is TRBJ1-2, with TRBD1 matching 7 bases. V dropped 6 bases and J dropped 4; count of bases not matched to a gene: 5. Germline-derived CDR1 and CDR2 are MNHEY and SVGAGI. The CDR3 is made up of 13 amino acids. Here the CDR3 reads CASRGTARYGYTF. The CDR3 nucleotides are TGTGCCAGCAGGGGGACAGCGCGCTATGGCTACACCTTC.

The chain links TRBV28 to TRBJ2-5; a weak D match, TRBD2 (5 bases). CDR1 and CDR2 from the germline V gene are MDHEN and SYDVKM. The CDR3 runs 15 residues. The V gene lost 6 bases and the J gene lost 1 base, with 15 bases spanning the gap. As DNA, the CDR3 is TGTGCCAGCAGCGGCGCAGCGGTACCCCAAGAGACCCAGTACTTC. This gives the protein CASSGAAVPQETQYF.

The table lists this clone with a few counts. The J gene is TRBJ2-1, the V gene TRBV4-2; 13 bases match TRBD2. This CDR3 comprises 16 residues. Germline V gene sequence: CDR1 LGHNA, CDR2 YNFKEQ. Trimming cost V 7 bases and J 7 bases; bases outside gene matches: 10. CDR3 protein: CASNRPGTSGKNEQFF. CDR3 bases: TGTGCCAGCAACCGGCCCGGGACTAGCGGGAAGAATGAGCAGTTCTTC.

This clone was counted only a few times. The CDR3 protein is CSVGGDFTEAFF. CDR3 sequence (DNA): TGCAGCGTTGGTGGCGATTTCACTGAAGCTTTCTTT. This chain links TRBV29-1 with TRBJ1-1; D call uncertain. The CDR3 has 12 residues. V shed 4 bases and J shed 4 bases, with 10 bases lying between them. Germline V gives CDR1 SQVTM, CDR2 ANQGSEA.

The gene calls are TRBV27 and TRBJ1-2, with TRBD1 matching 8 bases. Germline CDR1 MNHEY, CDR2 SMNVEV (reference sequence). Trimming removed 6 bases from V and 6 bases from J; junction bases left unmatched: 12. The CDR3 totals 15 residues. CDR3 nucleotides: TGTGCCAGCAGACGGTCCGGGACAGGTCGGGATGGCTACACCTTC. It encodes CASRRSGTGRDGYTF.

In its sample, this clone was seen once. The chain employs TRBV29-1 and TRBJ2-5, with no clear D. The V end was cut by 8 bases, the J end by 2 bases, with 12 bases between. Germline V gene sequence: CDR1 SQVTM, CDR2 ANQGSEA. There are 12 residues in the CDR3. CDR3 bases: TGCAGCTTTGGTCTCGTACAAGAGACCCAGTACTTC. It is translated as CSFGLVQETQYF.

As for this clone: The sample contains more than one DNA sequence encoding this CDR3. CDR3 DNA: TGTGCCAGCAGCCAAGGTTACGAGCAGTACTTC. Protein sequence: CASSQGYEQYF. The V and J genes are TRBV14 and TRBJ2-7; D gene unclear. The CDR3 has 11 residues. Germline CDR1 and CDR2: SGHDN and FVKESK. The V end was cut by 1 base, the J end by 4 bases, with 2 bases between.